These 14 T cell receptor beta chains were all obtained from the same sample, sequenced in a study of human T cells and chemical hapten exposure. Regarding time point: patch test 1, 2 weeks after DPC sensitization. As for treatment: therapeutic diphenylcyclopropenone sensitization with weekly scalp DPC. The study extracted total RNA from unfractionated whole blood. TCRdb fed the RACE reads into MiXCR, producing one record per CDR3 protein. This sample has about 52,000 distinct CDR3 sequences; approximately 10% occur once, and the top ten carry 1.8%. Sample: whole blood, taken in connection with sensitization to the hapten diphenylcyclopropenone (DPC). These receptors were taken from a woman aged 40 to 55 with alopecia areata. Some clones in this sample may be carry-over from other donors' samples.

This clonotype was detected a few times. The junction shows a germline mismatch at one end, possibly a read error. The chain combines TRBV20-1 with TRBJ2-7; 7 nucleotides match TRBD2. In germline, CDR1 is DFQATT, CDR2 SNEGSKA (reference sequence). This CDR3 is 15 amino acids long. In DNA form, the CDR3 reads TGCAGAGCTAGAGATTCGAAAGCGGGAAACTACGAGCAGTACTTC. Translating gives CRARDSKAGNYEQYF.

This clonotype has a count of ten or more. The chain couples TRBV10-3 to TRBJ1-2; no firm D call. The germline CDR1 and CDR2 sequences are ENHRY and SYGVKD. The length of the CDR3 is 17 residues. The V end was cut by 2 bases, the J end by 6 bases, with 22 bases between. The CDR3 nucleotides are TGTGCCATCAGTGAGAAAGGGTCAGCGGGCTCCCACAATGGCTACACCTTC. Translation: CAISEKGSAGSHNGYTF.

In its sample, this clonotype was seen many times. The V gene is TRBV10-3, the J gene TRBJ2-3, with D unclear. Germline CDR1 is ENHRY and CDR2 is SYGVKD. V was pared by 6 bases and J by 0 bases, with 7 bases between. The CDR3 consists of 13 residues. CDR3 bases: TGTGCCATCAGGAACCCCAGCACAGATACGCAGTATTTT. It yields the protein CAIRNPSTDTQYF.

The sample holds many counts of this clonotype. This chain links TRBV3-1 with TRBJ2-4; D remains unclear. The CDR3 runs 14 residues. Germline V gene lookup returns CDR1 LGHDT and CDR2 YNNKEL (reference sequence). Trimming cost V 5 bases and J 1 base, with 9 bases left between them. Written as DNA, the CDR3 is TGTGCCAGCAGCGACCGGGCCGCCAAAAACATTCAGTACTTC. Amino acid sequence: CASSDRAAKNIQYF.

At least ten counts were recorded for this clonotype. The V and J genes are TRBV3-1 and TRBJ2-7; TRBD2 matches 8 bases. This CDR3 has 16 amino acids. The ends lost 0 bases at V and 3 bases at J; junction bases unmatched: 7. Germline lookup yields CDR1 LGHDT and CDR2 YNNKEL (reference sequence). The CDR3, as DNA: TGTGCCAGCAGCCAAGATTGGGCGGGAGGCAGCTACGAGCAGTACTTC. Amino acid sequence: CASSQDWAGGSYEQYF.

This clonotype came up a few times. The chain has TRBV18 and TRBJ2-1, with D perhaps TRBD1 (6 bases). Germline V gene lookup returns CDR1 KGHSH and CDR2 LQKENI. V gave up 3 bases and J gave up 8 bases, with 14 bases separating them. The CDR3 is 14 residues long. CDR3 DNA sequence: TGTGCCAGCTCACCTCAACAGGGTTGGGATGAGCAGTTCTTC. Encoded protein: CASSPQQGWDEQFF.

The J gene is TRBJ2-3, the V gene TRBV7-2; 10 bases map to TRBD1. This CDR3 comprises 16 residues. CDR1 is SGHTA, CDR2 FQGNSA, per germline. The J segment lost 4 bases and the V segment lost 1 base, leaving 5 bases of the junction unmatched. The CDR3 spells CASSLVGTGESDTQYF. Here the CDR3 DNA reads TGTGCCAGCAGCTTAGTGGGGACAGGGGAATCAGATACGCAGTATTTT.

The rearrangement joins TRBV6-5 to TRBJ2-2; D gene uncertain. Germline V gene sequence: CDR1 MNHEY, CDR2 SVGAGI. Between the trimmed V and J ends, which lost 6 bases and 6 bases, there was a span of 8 bases. There are 12 residues in the CDR3. CDR3: CASRDGAGELFF. CDR3 in DNA: TGTGCCAGCAGAGATGGGGCCGGGGAGCTGTTTTTT.

The chain employs TRBV29-1 and TRBJ2-7; D tentatively fits TRBD1 or TRBD2 (5 bases each). V was shortened by 6 bases and J by 4 bases, with 16 bases between the two germline ends. The germline V gene has CDR1 SQVTM and CDR2 ANQGSEA. The CDR3 covers 13 residues. The CDR3 sequence is CSVSGTPTYEQYF. The CDR3 DNA sequence: TGCAGCGTCTCCGGGACCCCCACTTACGAGCAGTACTTC.

Ten or more counts support this clonotype. J is TRBJ1-1 and V is TRBV18, with a possible D match to TRBD1 (6 bases). The V and J ends lost 5 bases and 11 bases respectively, with 21 bases between them. The CDR3 length is 14 residues. The germline V gene encodes CDR1 KGHSH and CDR2 LQKENI. CDR3 coding DNA: TGTGCCAGCTCAAACTCCGGGACACAAGCGGACGCTTTCTTT. It encodes CASSNSGTQADAFF.

Points on this clonotype: An end of the junction does not agree with germline; a read error may underlie this. The chain links TRBV19 to TRBJ2-3; D ambiguous. This CDR3 is 13 amino acids long. In germline, CDR1 is LNHDA, CDR2 SQIVND (reference sequence). The CDR3 reads CTSSPAWTDTQYF. In DNA, the CDR3 is TGTACCAGTAGTCCAGCCTGGACAGATACGCAGTATTTT.

This clonotype was seen at least ten times. The chain is built from TRBV18 and TRBJ1-1, with unresolved D. The CDR3 covers 13 residues. The V gene lost 3 bases and the J gene lost 3 bases, with 8 bases spanning the gap. Germline CDR1 reads KGHSH; CDR2 reads LQKENI. The CDR3 sequence is CASSPSGDTEAFF. CDR3 bases: TGTGCCAGCTCACCTAGTGGGGACACTGAAGCTTTCTTT.

This clonotype is a singleton in its sample. The V call is TRBV27, the J call TRBJ1-3; D gene ambiguous. Germline-derived CDR1 and CDR2 are MNHEY and SMNVEV (reference sequence). Deletions cut 5 bases from V and 7 bases from J, with 15 bases between. This CDR3 region has 14 residues. The DNA of the CDR3 is TGTGCCAGCAGTCCGTACGAGTCGAGCAACACCATATATTTT. Protein product: CASSPYESSNTIYF.

In this sample, this clonotype turned up a few times. The chain joins TRBV5-4 to TRBJ1-2; D call uncertain. The CDR3 totals 13 residues. V lost 4 bases and J lost 5, with 12 bases in between. Per the germline V gene, CDR1 is SGHNT and CDR2 is YYREEE (reference sequence). For the CDR3, the DNA is TGTGCCAGCAGCCCCTCAGGACCGTATGGCTACACCTTC. Its protein is CASSPSGPYGYTF. Looking up the rest from reference TRBV5-4 and TRBJ1-2 gives the full variable domain: ETGVTQSPTHLIKTRGQQVTLRCSSQSGHNTVSWYQQALGQGPQFIFQYYREEENGRGNFPPRFSGLQFPNYSSELNVNALELDDSALYLCASSPSGPYGYTFGSGTRLTVV.